This paragraph covers one T cell receptor beta chain sequence. This sample is part of a study of blood T cell repertoires in COVID-19. Study-level information: PBMCs, B-cell-depleted T cells, or T cells provided the cDNA or gDNA that made up the material.

CDR1 MNHNS and CDR2 SASEGT come from the germline V gene. The V segment lost 4 bases and the J segment 4 bases; nucleotides outside the gene matches: 10. The CDR3 has 16 residues. In Seattle, patients joined the study during active infection and were tracked longitudinally. In the source study's methods: Amplifying reference gene primers gave estimates of nucleated cell counts. The method was immunoSEQ multiplex PCR; TCRdb's version includes in-frame clones alone and lacks a portion of them. V, J and clone size derive from that table, while D and trimming were established from the DNA sequence. Among a few hundred thousand clones listed, roughly 90% were seen once.

The sequenced sample was peripheral blood. This clonotype was obtained from a woman aged 25-40 years with COVID-19, enrolled during active disease. The V call is TRBV6-1, the J call TRBJ2-3, with TRBD2 matching 8 bases. The CDR3 coding sequence is TGTGCCAGCAGTGCCCGCGGGGGGACTATCTCAGATACGCAGTATTTT. It specifies CASSARGGTISDTQYF.